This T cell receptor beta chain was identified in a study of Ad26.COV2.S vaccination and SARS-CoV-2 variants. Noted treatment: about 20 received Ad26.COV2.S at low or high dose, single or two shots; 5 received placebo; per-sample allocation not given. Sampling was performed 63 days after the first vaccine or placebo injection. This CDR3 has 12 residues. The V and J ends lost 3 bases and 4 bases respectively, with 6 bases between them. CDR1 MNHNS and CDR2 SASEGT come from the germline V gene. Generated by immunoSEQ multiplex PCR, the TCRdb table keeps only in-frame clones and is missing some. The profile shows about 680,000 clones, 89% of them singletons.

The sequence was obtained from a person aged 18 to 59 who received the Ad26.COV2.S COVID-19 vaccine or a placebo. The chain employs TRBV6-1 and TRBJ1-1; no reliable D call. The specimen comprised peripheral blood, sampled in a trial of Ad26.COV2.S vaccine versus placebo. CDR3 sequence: CASSDIFTEAFF. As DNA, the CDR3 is TGTGCCAGCAGTGACATCTTCACTGAAGCTTTCTTT.